The 24 T cell receptor beta chains given below trace back to one sample, sequenced in a study of radiotherapy plus CTLA-4 blockade in lung cancer. The assay was immunoSEQ multiplex PCR, and TCRdb's table has in-frame clones only and misses some. In the table there are about 99,000 clones, 88% of which are singletons. Source: peripheral blood, taken from a patient treated with radiotherapy plus ipilimumab. These receptors came from a human donor with non-small cell lung cancer that progressed on radiotherapy plus ipilimumab.

This clone was observed a single time. V and J are TRBV7-2 and TRBJ1-4; a weak D match, TRBD1 (6 bases). This CDR3 has 14 amino acids. Germline lookup yields CDR1 SGHTA and CDR2 FQGNSA. Trimming shortened V by 2 bases and J by 8 bases, and 12 bases separated the two germline ends. In DNA, the CDR3 is TGTGCCAGCAGCTTAAAGGGGGTAGGGGAAAAACTGTTTTTT. Translating it yields CASSLKGVGEKLFF. The full variable domain, rest sourced from reference TRBV7-2 and TRBJ1-4, is GAGVSQSPSNKVTEKGKDVELRCDPISGHTALYWYRQSLGQGLEFLIYFQGNSAPDKSGLPSDRFSAERTGGSVSTLTIQRTQQEDSAVYLCASSLKGVGEKLFFGSGTQLSVL.

In this sample, this clone turned up a few times. The rearrangement links TRBV25-1 to TRBJ2-3; no definite D call. The CDR3 has 17 residues. Trimming stripped 1 base from V and 2 bases from J, with 16 bases between. Germline values: CDR1 MGHDK, CDR2 SYGVNS. CDR3 sequence reads: CASSELGDRPHTDTQYF. The CDR3 bases are TGTGCCAGCAGTGAATTAGGAGACCGGCCACACACAGATACGCAGTATTTT.

As concerns this clone: The sample has other DNA sequences that encode this CDR3 too. This chain links TRBV5-1 with TRBJ1-5; no definite D call. In germline, CDR1 is SGHRS, CDR2 YFSETQ. Trimming removed 0 bases at V and 4 bases at J, with 8 bases between. CDR3 length: 14 residues. CDR3 loop: CASSLEGNNQPQHF. As DNA, the CDR3 is TGCGCCAGCAGCTTGGAAGGGAATAATCAGCCCCAGCATTTT.

The genes are TRBV19 and TRBJ2-7; the match to TRBD1 covers 7 bases. Germline V gene lookup returns CDR1 LNHDA and CDR2 SQIVND (reference sequence). This CDR3 comprises 16 residues. V trimming: 4 bases; J trimming: 2 bases; junction bases outside the gene matches: 11. The CDR3 protein is CASSRRPGQSAYEQYF. CDR3 nucleotides: TGTGCCAGTAGTAGAAGACCGGGACAGTCAGCCTACGAGCAGTACTTC.

The rearrangement uses TRBV4-2 and TRBJ2-7; 9 positions match TRBD2. Unmatched junction bases numbered 6, after V lost 2 bases and J lost 4 bases. Germline loops: CDR1 LGHNA, CDR2 YNFKEQ. The length of the CDR3 is 15 residues. The CDR3 DNA follows: TGTGCCAGCAGCCAATCTGCGGGAGGGCCTTACGAGCAGTACTTC. This codes for CASSQSAGGPYEQYF.

The chain combines TRBV6-1 with TRBJ2-1, with D maybe TRBD1 (5 bases). The CDR3 totals 12 residues. The V end was cut by 8 bases, the J end by 8 bases, with 13 bases between. Germline CDR1 MNHNS, CDR2 SASEGT. The DNA for the CDR3 is TGTGCCAGCGGAACCAGGGTCGATGAGCAGTTCTTC. As protein: CASGTRVDEQFF.

The chain employs TRBV2 and TRBJ1-3; D is uncertain. V gave up 8 bases and J gave up 2 bases, with 16 bases separating them. The CDR3 loop spans 15 amino acids. Germline CDR1 SNHLY, CDR2 FYNNEI. CDR3 sequence (DNA): TGTGCCAGCCGGCACTCCGACGGGGCTGGAAACACCATATATTTT. Protein: CASRHSDGAGNTIYF.

CDR3 amino acids: CASSLRGEAGNQPQHF. The DNA of the CDR3 is TGTGCCAGCAGCCTAAGGGGTGAGGCGGGAAATCAGCCCCAGCATTTT. The chain carries TRBV13 and TRBJ1-5; D may be TRBD1 (5 bases). Germline V lookup: CDR1 PRHDT, CDR2 FYEKMQ (reference sequence). The CDR3 contains 16 residues. The germline V and J ends were trimmed by 5 bases and 4 bases, with 18 bases remaining between them.

The sample holds a few counts of this clone. This chain uses TRBV27 with TRBJ2-7; maybe TRBD2 (7 bases). Germline values: CDR1 MNHEY, CDR2 SMNVEV (reference sequence). The CDR3 sequence is 14 residues long. Trimming pared 5 bases from V and 5 bases from J, leaving 16 bases between. The CDR3 here is CASSRGGGVNEQYF. The CDR3 DNA sequence: TGTGCCAGCAGTAGGGGAGGGGGGGTGAACGAGCAGTACTTC.

This clone has only one observation. CDR3: CASSLGDRGSQETQYF. The CDR3 DNA is TGTGCCAGCAGCTTAGGGGACAGGGGTTCTCAAGAGACCCAGTACTTC. This chain joins TRBV7-8 and TRBJ2-5, with 10 bases lining up with TRBD1. Germline CDR1 and CDR2: SGHVS and FQNEAQ. There are 16 residues in the CDR3. Germline trimming cut 1 base from V and 2 bases from J; bases unmatched to any gene: 4. The full variable domain, completed using reference TRBV7-8 and TRBJ2-5, is GAGVSQSPRYKVAKRGQDVALRCDPISGHVSLFWYQQALGQGPEFLTYFQNEAQLDKSGLPSDRFFAERPEGSVSTLKIQRTQQEDSAVYLCASSLGDRGSQETQYFGPGTRLLVL.

The chain links TRBV29-1 to TRBJ1-1; D gene unclear. The germline gives CDR1 SQVTM, CDR2 ANQGSEA. The CDR3 has 10 amino acids. With 4 bases removed from V and 6 bases from J, the gap between germline ends came to 6 bases. CDR3 protein: CSVVRSEAFF. The DNA for the CDR3 is TGCAGCGTTGTGAGGTCTGAAGCTTTCTTT. The full variable domain, rest sourced from reference TRBV29-1 and TRBJ1-1, is SAVISQKPSRDICQRGTSLTIQCQVDSQVTMMFWYRQQPGQSLTLIATANQGSEATYESGFVIDKFPISRPNLTFSTLTVSNMSPEDSSIYLCSVVRSEAFFGQGTRLTVV.

V gene TRBV7-2 combines with J gene TRBJ2-1, with 9 bases aligning to TRBD2. Germline V gene sequence: CDR1 SGHTA, CDR2 FQGNSA. J was trimmed by 6 bases and V by 1 base; bases with no gene match: 7. This CDR3 is 16 amino acids long. The CDR3 nucleotides are TGTGCCAGCAGCTTAGTGGCGGGAGGGACAATCAATGAGCAGTTCTTC. Protein product: CASSLVAGGTINEQFF.

The V and J genes are TRBV6-1 and TRBJ1-2; 9 bases agree with TRBD1. The CDR3 is 13 amino acids. Germline assignment: CDR1 MNHNS and CDR2 SASEGT. The ends lost 9 bases at V and 5 bases at J; junction bases unmatched: 7. CDR3 DNA sequence: TGTGCCAGTTATTGGGGACAGGGTTATGGCTACACCTTC. Translation gives CASYWGQGYGYTF.

V and J are TRBV7-8 and TRBJ2-1; D possibly uses TRBD1 or TRBD2 (5 bases each). The germline V and J ends were trimmed by 5 bases and 8 bases, with 13 bases remaining between them. The CDR3 consists of 13 residues. Germline assignment: CDR1 SGHVS and CDR2 FQNEAQ. DNA of the CDR3: TGTGCCAGCAGCAAAACCCCGGGACATGAGCAGTTCTTC. Amino acids: CASSKTPGHEQFF.

This clone has only a few counts. V gene TRBV29-1 combines with J gene TRBJ1-1; D ambiguous. The germline V gene has CDR1 SQVTM and CDR2 ANQGSEA. There are 12 residues in the CDR3. The V and J ends lost 7 bases and 1 base respectively, with 10 bases between them. This CDR3 reads CSARQTNTEAFF. The CDR3 nucleotides are TGCAGCGCCAGACAAACGAACACTGAAGCTTTCTTT. Full variable domain (missing parts from reference TRBV29-1 and TRBJ1-1): SAVISQKPSRDICQRGTSLTIQCQVDSQVTMMFWYRQQPGQSLTLIATANQGSEATYESGFVIDKFPISRPNLTFSTLTVSNMSPEDSSIYLCSARQTNTEAFFGQGTRLTVV.

CDR3 DNA sequence: TGTGCCAGTAGTGGTAGCTCTGGGGCCAACGTCCTGACTTTC. Its protein product is CASSGSSGANVLTF. The chain is built from TRBV19 and TRBJ2-6; the D is unclear. Germline CDR1 and CDR2: LNHDA and SQIVND (reference sequence). V was clipped by 5 bases and J by 0 bases, with 5 bases between them. This CDR3 is 14 amino acids long.

The chain carries TRBV19 and TRBJ2-1, with 8 bases lining up with TRBD2. Germline V lookup: CDR1 LNHDA, CDR2 SQIVND (reference sequence). CDR3 length: 17 amino acids. J gave up 4 bases and V 0 bases, and 8 bases lay outside the gene matches. CDR3 sequence (DNA): TGTGCCAGTAGTATAGATGTATGGCGGGAGGAATACAATGAGCAGTTCTTC. Its translation: CASSIDVWREEYNEQFF.

This clone was seen a few times. The chain joins TRBV19 to TRBJ1-4; possible D gene TRBD1, 5 bases. Germline CDR1 is LNHDA and CDR2 is SQIVND (reference sequence). Trimming removed 7 bases at V and 10 bases at J, with 19 bases between. There are 14 residues in the CDR3. Here the CDR3 reads CASTADSPVGKLFF. The CDR3 coding sequence is TGTGCCAGTACCGCCGACAGCCCGGTCGGAAAACTGTTTTTT.

The table lists this clone with a count of one. The chain links TRBV6-1 to TRBJ1-4; possible D gene TRBD1, 6 bases. Trimming stripped 8 bases from V and 5 bases from J, with 18 bases between. Germline CDR1 reads MNHNS; CDR2 reads SASEGT. This CDR3 comprises 15 residues. The CDR3 DNA reads as TGTGCCAGCCTTTCGGGGGGCAAAGGGAATGAAAAACTGTTTTTT. The encoded protein is CASLSGGKGNEKLFF.

V and J are TRBV27 and TRBJ2-1; 10 bases map to TRBD2. Germline V gene sequence: CDR1 MNHEY, CDR2 SMNVEV (reference sequence). V dropped 3 bases and J dropped 0; count of bases not matched to a gene: 2. This CDR3 comprises 16 residues. For the CDR3, the DNA is TGTGCCAGCAGTTTCGGACTAGCGGACTCCTACAATGAGCAGTTCTTC. The encoded protein is CASSFGLADSYNEQFF.

The chain combines TRBV7-8 with TRBJ2-5, with 7 bases lining up with TRBD1. CDR1 is SGHVS, CDR2 FQNEAQ, per germline. The V segment lost 4 bases and the J segment 2 bases; nucleotides outside the gene matches: 7. The CDR3 loop spans 15 amino acids. The CDR3 sequence: CASSSFGTAQETQYF. CDR3 nucleotides: TGTGCCAGCAGCTCCTTCGGGACAGCTCAAGAGACCCAGTACTTC.

This clone was observed once. V usage is TRBV19 and J usage is TRBJ2-6, with 7 bases fitting TRBD1. The V gene's germline CDR1 is LNHDA and CDR2 SQIVND (reference sequence). Trimming at V came to 2 bases and at J to 4 bases, leaving 2 bases not matched to a gene. This CDR3 contains 15 residues. The DNA of the CDR3 is TGTGCCAGTAGTATAACAGGGGACGGGGCCAACGTCCTGACTTTC. Translation: CASSITGDGANVLTF.

The chain couples TRBV5-1 to TRBJ2-7; TRBD1 might be the D (6 bases). The CDR3 runs 13 residues. V shed 1 base and J shed 7 bases, with 12 bases lying between them. CDR1 is SGHRS and CDR2 is YFSETQ in the germline V gene. CDR3 amino acids: CASSLIDRSEQYF. For the CDR3, the DNA is TGCGCCAGCAGCTTGATCGACAGGTCTGAGCAGTACTTC.

V and J are TRBV18 and TRBJ2-5; D is uncertain. Gene TRBJ2-7 matches the end of the DNA better, so the J call may be wrong. CDR1 is KGHSH and CDR2 is LQKENI in the germline V gene. The CDR3 extends over 11 amino acids. CDR3 protein: CASSPKGEQYF. The CDR3 DNA reads as TGTGCCAGCTCACCGAAGGGCGAGCAGTACTTC.